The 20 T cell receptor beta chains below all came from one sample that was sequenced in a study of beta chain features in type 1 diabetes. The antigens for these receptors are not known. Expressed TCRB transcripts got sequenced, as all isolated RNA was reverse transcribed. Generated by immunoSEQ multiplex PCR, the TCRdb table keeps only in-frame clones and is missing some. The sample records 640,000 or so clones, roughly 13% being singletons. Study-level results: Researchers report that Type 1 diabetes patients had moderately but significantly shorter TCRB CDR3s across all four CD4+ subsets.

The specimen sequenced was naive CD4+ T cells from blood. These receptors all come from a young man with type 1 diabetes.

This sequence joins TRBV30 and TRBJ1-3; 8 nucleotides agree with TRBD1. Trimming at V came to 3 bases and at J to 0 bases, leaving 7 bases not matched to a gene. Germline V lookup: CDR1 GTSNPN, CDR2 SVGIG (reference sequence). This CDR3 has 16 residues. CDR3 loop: CAWSRDRTSSGNTIYF. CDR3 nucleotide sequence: TGTGCCTGGAGCCGGGACAGGACTAGCTCTGGAAACACCATATATTTT.

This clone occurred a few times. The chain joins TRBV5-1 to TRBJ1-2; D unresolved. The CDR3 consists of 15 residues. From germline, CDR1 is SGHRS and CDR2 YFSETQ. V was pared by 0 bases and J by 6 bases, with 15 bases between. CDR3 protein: CASSLDVGGLHGYTF. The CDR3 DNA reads TGCGCCAGCAGCTTGGACGTCGGTGGGCTCCATGGCTACACCTTC.

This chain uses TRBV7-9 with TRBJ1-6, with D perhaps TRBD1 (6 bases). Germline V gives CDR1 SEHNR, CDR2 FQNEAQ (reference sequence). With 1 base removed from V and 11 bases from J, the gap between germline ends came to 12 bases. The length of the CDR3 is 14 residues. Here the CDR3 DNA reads TGTGCCAGCAGCTTAGAGGGGGAATGGGCACCCCTCCACTTT. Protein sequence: CASSLEGEWAPLHF.

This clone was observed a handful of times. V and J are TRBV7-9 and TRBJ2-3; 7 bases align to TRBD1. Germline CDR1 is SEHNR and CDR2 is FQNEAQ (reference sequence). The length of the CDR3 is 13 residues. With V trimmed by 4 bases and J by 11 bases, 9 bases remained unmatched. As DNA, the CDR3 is TGTGCCAGCAGCTCCCCGGGACAGATCAAGCAGTATTTT. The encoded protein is CASSSPGQIKQYF. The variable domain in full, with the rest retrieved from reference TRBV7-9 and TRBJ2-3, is DTGVSQNPRHKITKRGQNVTFRCDPISEHNRLYWYRQTLGQGPEFLTYFQNEAQLEKSRLLSDRFSAERPKGSFSTLEIQRTEQGDSAMYLCASSSPGQIKQYFGPGTRLTVL.

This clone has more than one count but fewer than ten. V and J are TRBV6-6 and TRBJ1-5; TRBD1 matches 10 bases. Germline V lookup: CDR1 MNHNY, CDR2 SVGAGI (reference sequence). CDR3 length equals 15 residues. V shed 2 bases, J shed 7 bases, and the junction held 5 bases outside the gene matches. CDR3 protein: CASSYPDRGQQPQHF. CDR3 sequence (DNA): TGTGCCAGCAGTTACCCAGACAGGGGGCAACAGCCCCAGCATTTT.

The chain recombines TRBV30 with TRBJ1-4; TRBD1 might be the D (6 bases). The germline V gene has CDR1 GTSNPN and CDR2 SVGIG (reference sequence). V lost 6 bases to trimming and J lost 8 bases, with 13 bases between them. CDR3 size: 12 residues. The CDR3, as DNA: TGTGCCTGCCATCCTCAGGGGGAAAAACTGTTTTTT. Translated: CACHPQGEKLFF.

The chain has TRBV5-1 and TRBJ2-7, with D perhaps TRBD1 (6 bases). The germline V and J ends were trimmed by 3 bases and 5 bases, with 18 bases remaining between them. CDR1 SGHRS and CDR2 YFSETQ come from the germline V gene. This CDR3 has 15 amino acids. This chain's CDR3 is CASSSGGGFGHEQYF. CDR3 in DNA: TGCGCCAGCAGCTCGGGTGGGGGCTTTGGCCACGAGCAGTACTTC.

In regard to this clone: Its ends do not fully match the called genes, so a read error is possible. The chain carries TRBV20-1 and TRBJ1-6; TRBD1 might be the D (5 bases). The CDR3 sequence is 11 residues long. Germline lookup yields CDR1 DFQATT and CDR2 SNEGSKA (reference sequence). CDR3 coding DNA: TGCAGTGCTAGGTGGTGGGACGGCCCCTACTTT. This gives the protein CSARWWDGPYF.

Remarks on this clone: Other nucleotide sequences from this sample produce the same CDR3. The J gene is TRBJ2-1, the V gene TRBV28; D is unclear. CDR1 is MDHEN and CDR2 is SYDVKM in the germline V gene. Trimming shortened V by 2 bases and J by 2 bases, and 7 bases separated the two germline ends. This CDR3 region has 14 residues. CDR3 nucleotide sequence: TGTGCCAGCAGTTTAGGAGCAGCCTACAATGAGCAGTTCTTC. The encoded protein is CASSLGAAYNEQFF.

This chain's CDR3 is CASSLSWQGRQETQYF. The CDR3 bases are TGTGCCAGCAGTTTGTCATGGCAGGGCCGGCAAGAGACCCAGTACTTC. This chain uses TRBV14 with TRBJ2-5; D might be TRBD1 (5 bases). The CDR3 length is 16 residues. V was clipped by 6 bases and J by 2 bases, with 19 bases between them. The germline CDR1 and CDR2 sequences are SGHDN and FVKESK.

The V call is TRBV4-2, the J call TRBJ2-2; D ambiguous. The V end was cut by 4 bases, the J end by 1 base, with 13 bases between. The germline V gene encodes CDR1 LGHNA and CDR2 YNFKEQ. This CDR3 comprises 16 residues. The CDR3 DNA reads TGTGCCAGCAGCCTACGTTGGCCGCGGAACACCGGGGAGCTGTTTTTT. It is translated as CASSLRWPRNTGELFF.

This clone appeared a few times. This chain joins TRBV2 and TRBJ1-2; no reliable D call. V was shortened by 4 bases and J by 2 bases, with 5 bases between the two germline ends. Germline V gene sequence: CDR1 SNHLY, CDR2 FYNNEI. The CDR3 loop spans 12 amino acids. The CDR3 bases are TGTGCCAGCAGTGTACACAACTATGGCTACACCTTC. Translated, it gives CASSVHNYGYTF.

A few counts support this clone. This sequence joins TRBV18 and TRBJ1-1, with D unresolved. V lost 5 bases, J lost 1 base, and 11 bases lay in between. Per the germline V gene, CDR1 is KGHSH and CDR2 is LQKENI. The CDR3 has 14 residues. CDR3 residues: CASSSSVGNTEAFF. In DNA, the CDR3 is TGTGCCAGCTCATCCTCTGTGGGGAACACTGAAGCTTTCTTT.

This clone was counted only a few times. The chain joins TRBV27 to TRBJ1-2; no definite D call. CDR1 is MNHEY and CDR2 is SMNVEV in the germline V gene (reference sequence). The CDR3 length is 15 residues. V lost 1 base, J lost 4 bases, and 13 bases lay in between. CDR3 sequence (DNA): TGTGCCAGCAGTTTATTGGCCGAACGGAGCTATGGCTACACCTTC. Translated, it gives CASSLLAERSYGYTF.

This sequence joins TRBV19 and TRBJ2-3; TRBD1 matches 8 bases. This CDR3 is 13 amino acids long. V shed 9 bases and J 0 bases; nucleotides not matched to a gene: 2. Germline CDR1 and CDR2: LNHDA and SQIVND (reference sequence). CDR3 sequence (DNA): TGTGCCAGCGGACAGGGTAGCACAGATACGCAGTATTTT. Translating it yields CASGQGSTDTQYF.

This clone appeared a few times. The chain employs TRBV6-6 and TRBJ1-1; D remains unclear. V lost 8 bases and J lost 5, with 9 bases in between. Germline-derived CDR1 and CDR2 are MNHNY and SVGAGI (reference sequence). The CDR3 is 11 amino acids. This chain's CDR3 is CASATATEAFF. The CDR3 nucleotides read TGTGCCAGCGCCACCGCGACTGAAGCTTTCTTT.

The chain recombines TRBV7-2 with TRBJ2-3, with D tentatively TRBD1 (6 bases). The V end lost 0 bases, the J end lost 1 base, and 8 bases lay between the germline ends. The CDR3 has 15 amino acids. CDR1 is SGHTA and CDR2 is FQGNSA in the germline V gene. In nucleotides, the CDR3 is TGTGCCAGCAGCTTAGCCTACAGGGGCACAGATACGCAGTATTTT. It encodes CASSLAYRGTDTQYF.

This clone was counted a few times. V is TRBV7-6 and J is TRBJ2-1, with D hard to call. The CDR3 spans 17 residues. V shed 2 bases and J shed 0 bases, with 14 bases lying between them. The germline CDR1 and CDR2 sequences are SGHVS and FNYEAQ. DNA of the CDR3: TGTGCCAGCAGCTTATCTCCCCAGGAGAGCTCCTACAATGAGCAGTTCTTC. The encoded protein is CASSLSPQESSYNEQFF.

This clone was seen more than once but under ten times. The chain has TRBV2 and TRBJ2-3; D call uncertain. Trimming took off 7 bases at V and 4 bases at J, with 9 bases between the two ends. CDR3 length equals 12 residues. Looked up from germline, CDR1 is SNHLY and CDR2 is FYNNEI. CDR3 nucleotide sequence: TGTGCCAGCATCTGGGAATCAGATACGCAGTATTTT. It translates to CASIWESDTQYF.

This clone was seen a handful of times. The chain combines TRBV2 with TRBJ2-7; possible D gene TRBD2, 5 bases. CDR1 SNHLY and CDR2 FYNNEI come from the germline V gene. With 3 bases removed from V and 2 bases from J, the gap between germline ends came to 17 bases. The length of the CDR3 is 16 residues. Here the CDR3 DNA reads TGTGCCAGCAGTGACTTTTCGCGGGTCCCCACCTACGAGCAGTACTTC. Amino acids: CASSDFSRVPTYEQYF.